The 20 T cell receptor beta chains below come from one sample, sequenced in a study of blood T cell repertoires in COVID-19 (dated by TCRdb to 2019 to 2021). Library generation was performed with the immunoSEQ multiplex PCR assay. The immuneACCESS repertoire file appears here via TCRdb, limited to in-frame rearrangements. These files lack a portion of the clones; in checked studies, under half of the deficit traces to unresolved V genes, and the cause of the others is not known. A total of around 140,000 clones appear in this sample, 88% of them only once. The ten largest clones take up roughly 2.1% of the sample. The sample consisted of peripheral blood. These receptors were taken from a man aged 65 to 85 with active COVID-19.

V and J are TRBV7-2 and TRBJ1-2, with TRBD1 matching over 9 bases. Germline V gene sequence: CDR1 SGHTA, CDR2 FQGNSA. CDR3 size: 16 residues. V shed 3 bases, J shed 7 bases, and the junction held 12 bases outside the gene matches. The CDR3 sequence: CASSLGQGYLGTGYTF. The CDR3 coding sequence is TGTGCCAGCAGCTTGGGACAGGGCTATCTTGGAACTGGCTACACCTTC.

V gene TRBV20-1 combines with J gene TRBJ2-5; TRBD1 is a possible D gene (6 bases). CDR1 DFQATT and CDR2 SNEGSKA come from the germline V gene (reference sequence). V gave up 3 bases and J gave up 5 bases, with 22 bases separating them. The CDR3 consists of 16 residues. CDR3 sequence reads: CSASRGSRAGVETQYF. The CDR3 nucleotides read TGCAGTGCTAGTCGAGGGTCTCGGGCAGGGGTCGAGACCCAGTACTTC.

This clone was seen only once. V is TRBV28 and J is TRBJ2-7; D may be TRBD2 (6 bases). Per the germline V gene, CDR1 is MDHEN and CDR2 is SYDVKM. This CDR3 is 13 amino acids long. V was trimmed by 6 bases and J by 7 bases, leaving 16 bases between them. CDR3 protein: CASSFTNAGEQYF. DNA of the CDR3: TGTGCCAGCAGCTTCACTAACGCGGGAGAGCAGTACTTC.

The genes are TRBV5-1 and TRBJ2-2, with TRBD2 identical over 8 bases. The germline V gene encodes CDR1 SGHRS and CDR2 YFSETQ. V was pared by 2 bases and J by 2 bases, with 14 bases of the junction left unmatched. This CDR3 has 19 amino acids. The CDR3 sequence: CASSFRQPRSGSNTGELFF. The CDR3 nucleotides read TGCGCCAGCAGCTTCCGACAGCCGAGGAGCGGGAGTAACACCGGGGAGCTGTTTTTT. Combining the CDR3 with reference TRBV5-1 and TRBJ2-2 gives the whole variable domain KAGVTQTPRYLIKTRGQQVTLSCSPISGHRSVSWYQQTPGQGLQFLFEYFSETQRNKGNFPGRFSGRQFSNSRSEMNVSTLELGDSALYLCASSFRQPRSGSNTGELFFGEGSRLTVL.

The genes are TRBV10-3 and TRBJ2-3; 8 bases map to TRBD2. Germline assignment: CDR1 ENHRY and CDR2 SYGVKD. After removal of 3 bases from V and 5 bases from J, the junction contained 7 bases not matched to a gene. The CDR3 covers 15 residues. The CDR3 here is CAISETGGPGDTQYF. Written as DNA, the CDR3 is TGTGCCATCAGTGAAACGGGAGGGCCTGGAGATACGCAGTATTTT.

The gene calls are TRBV5-3 and TRBJ1-1; 7 bases agree with TRBD1. TRBV5-3 is reported as an ORF; its role is uncertain. Germline trimming cut 3 bases from V and 3 bases from J; bases unmatched to any gene: 14. CDR3 size: 17 residues. The CDR3 loop is CARSYWDSRSRHTEAFF. The DNA for the CDR3 is TGTGCCAGAAGCTACTGGGACAGCCGATCCCGGCACACTGAAGCTTTCTTT.

This chain connects TRBV28 to TRBJ1-5; TRBD1 agrees at 7 bases. Germline V gene sequence: CDR1 MDHEN, CDR2 SYDVKM. The V gene end was trimmed by 6 bases and the J gene end by 3 bases; junction bases not matched to a gene: 8. The CDR3 sequence is 15 residues long. The CDR3 nucleotides are TGTGCCAGCAGCCTGAAAACAGGGGTCAATCAGCCCCAGCATTTT. It encodes CASSLKTGVNQPQHF.

This chain uses TRBV3-1 (or the pseudogene TRBV3-2) with TRBJ1-5; D uncertain. The CDR3 spans 12 residues. The V gene's germline CDR1 is LGHDT and CDR2 YNNKEL (reference sequence). V shed 0 bases and J shed 9 bases, with 6 bases lying between them. DNA of the CDR3: TGTGCCAGCAGCCAAGATTCGAGGCCCCAGCATTTT. The encoded protein is CASSQDSRPQHF.

The chain recombines TRBV19 with TRBJ2-1; 7 bases line up with TRBD2. The ends lost 1 base at V and 3 bases at J; junction bases unmatched: 3. Germline values: CDR1 LNHDA, CDR2 SQIVND (reference sequence). This CDR3 has 15 amino acids. This chain's CDR3 is CASSIGDYLYNEQFF. The CDR3 bases are TGTGCCAGTAGTATAGGGGACTACCTCTACAATGAGCAGTTCTTC. Supplemented by reference TRBV19 and TRBJ2-1, the full variable domain reads DGGITQSPKYLFRKEGQNVTLSCEQNLNHDAMYWYRQDPGQGLRLIYYSQIVNDFQKGDIAEGYSVSREKKESFPLTVTSAQKNPTAFYLCASSIGDYLYNEQFFGPGTRLTVL.

The chain joins TRBV24-1 to TRBJ1-1, with 9 bases that match TRBD1. The V segment lost 7 bases and the J segment 1 base; nucleotides outside the gene matches: 12. This CDR3 has 17 residues. Germline values: CDR1 KGHDR, CDR2 SFDVKD. The CDR3 nucleotides are TGTGCCACCAGCAAAGGGGGGACAGGGTACGCGAACACTGAAGCTTTCTTT. Translation: CATSKGGTGYANTEAFF.

The rearrangement joins TRBV12-3 or TRBV12-4 to TRBJ1-6, with D tentatively TRBD1 (5 bases). V was shortened by 6 bases and J by 17 bases, with 20 bases between the two germline ends. This CDR3 comprises 13 residues. The CDR3 coding sequence is TGTGCCAGCAGCCTTTCGGATGTGCGGGGGATCCACTTT. Protein sequence: CASSLSDVRGIHF.

V and J are TRBV28 and TRBJ2-7; a possible D gene is TRBD2 (6 bases). V lost 3 bases, J lost 4 bases, and 13 bases lay in between. The CDR3 spans 14 residues. CDR1 is MDHEN and CDR2 is SYDVKM in the germline V gene. CDR3 sequence: CASSFLVADYEQYF. Here the CDR3 DNA reads TGTGCCAGCAGTTTCTTGGTAGCGGATTACGAGCAGTACTTC.

The chain joins TRBV30 to TRBJ2-1; 8 nucleotides line up with TRBD1. Per germline, CDR1 GTSNPN and CDR2 SVGIG (reference sequence). The CDR3 has 13 amino acids. V lost 5 bases and J lost 10; bases outside the gene matches: 10. The CDR3 bases are TGTGCCTGGGCAGGGGGCCCCCAAGAAGAGCAGTTCTTC. It codes for CAWAGGPQEEQFF. The variable domain in full, completed from reference TRBV30 and TRBJ2-1, reads SQTIHQWPATLVQPVGSPLSLECTVEGTSNPNLYWYRQAAGRGLQLLFYSVGIGQISSEVPQNLSASRPQDRQFILSSKKLLLSDSGFYLCAWAGGPQEEQFFGPGTRLTVL.

The chain is built from TRBV30 and TRBJ2-1; TRBD2 agrees at 10 bases. With 7 bases clipped from V and 7 bases from J, the junction kept 7 bases outside the gene matches. The CDR3 spans 13 residues. CDR1 is GTSNPN and CDR2 is SVGIG in the germline V gene (reference sequence). The CDR3 DNA follows: TGTGCCTCCGAGCGGGAGGGCCGGAATGAGCAGTTCTTC. It translates to CASEREGRNEQFF.

DNA for the CDR3: TGTGCCAGCAGCCAGGCTACAGGGGAGAGCAATCAGCCCCAGCATTTT. As protein: CASSQATGESNQPQHF. The gene calls are TRBV4-2 and TRBJ1-5; 7 bases align to TRBD1. This CDR3 comprises 16 residues. The ends lost 3 bases at V and 1 base at J; junction bases unmatched: 6. Germline V CDR1 and CDR2: LGHNA, YNFKEQ.

The count of this clone is one. The chain carries TRBV5-6 and TRBJ1-6; D remains unclear. Trimming removed 4 bases from V and 10 bases from J, with 15 bases in between. The CDR3 extends over 14 amino acids. Germline V lookup: CDR1 SGHDT, CDR2 YYEEEE. The CDR3 coding sequence is TGTGCCAGCAGCCTAGGACTGGGTGGCTCACCCCTCCACTTT. It encodes CASSLGLGGSPLHF.

This chain joins TRBV4-3 and TRBJ2-7; 7 positions match TRBD2. In germline, CDR1 is LGHNA, CDR2 YSLEER. V lost 2 bases to trimming and J lost 3 bases; unmatched junction nucleotides: 10. The length of the CDR3 is 16 residues. In DNA, the CDR3 is TGCGCCAGCAGCCAATCCGGGACTACTGCCGGCTACGAGCAGTACTTC. This encodes CASSQSGTTAGYEQYF.

The chain combines TRBV28 with TRBJ2-5; maybe TRBD2 (5 bases). Looked up from germline, CDR1 is MDHEN and CDR2 is SYDVKM. V dropped 6 bases and J dropped 6 bases, with 8 bases sitting between them. The CDR3 has 11 amino acids. CDR3 DNA sequence: TGTGCCAGCAGCATCGGGAAGACCCAGTACTTC. As protein: CASSIGKTQYF.

V is TRBV6-4 and J is TRBJ2-5, with 11 bases lining up with TRBD1. The CDR3 extends over 15 amino acids. J gave up 4 bases and V 2 bases, and 3 bases lay outside the gene matches. The germline gives CDR1 MRHNA, CDR2 SNTAGT. CDR3 DNA sequence: TGTGCCAGCAGTGACGGGACAGGGGGTCGAGAGACCCAGTACTTC. As protein: CASSDGTGGRETQYF.

This chain uses TRBV28 with TRBJ1-1; D uncertain. CDR1 and CDR2 (germline): MDHEN, SYDVKM. V was clipped by 4 bases and J by 10 bases, with 10 bases between them. The CDR3 loop spans 11 amino acids. For the CDR3, the DNA is TGTGCCAGCAGTTCCGATATCAGAGCTTTCTTT. Translated, it gives CASSSDIRAFF.